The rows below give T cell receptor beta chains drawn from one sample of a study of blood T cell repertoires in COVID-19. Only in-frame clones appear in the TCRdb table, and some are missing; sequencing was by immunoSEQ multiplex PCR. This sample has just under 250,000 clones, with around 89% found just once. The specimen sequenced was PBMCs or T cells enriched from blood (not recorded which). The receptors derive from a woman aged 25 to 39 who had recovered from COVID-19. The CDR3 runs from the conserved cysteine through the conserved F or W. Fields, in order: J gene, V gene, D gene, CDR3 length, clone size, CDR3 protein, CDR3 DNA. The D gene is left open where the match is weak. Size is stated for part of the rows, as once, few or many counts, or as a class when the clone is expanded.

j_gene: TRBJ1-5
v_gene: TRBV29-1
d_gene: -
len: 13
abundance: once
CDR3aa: CSVAGYSNQPQHF
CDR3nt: TGCAGCGTCGCAGGGTATAGCAATCAGCCCCAGCATTTT

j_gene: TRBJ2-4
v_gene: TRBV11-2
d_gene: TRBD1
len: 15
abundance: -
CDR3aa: CASQGVGRGRNIQYF
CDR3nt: TGTGCCAGCCAAGGAGTGGGCAGGGGGCGGAACATTCAGTACTTC

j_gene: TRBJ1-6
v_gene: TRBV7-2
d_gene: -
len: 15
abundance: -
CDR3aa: CASSLTRDTNSPLHF
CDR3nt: TGTGCCAGCAGCCTAACCCGGGACACTAATTCACCCCTCCACTTT

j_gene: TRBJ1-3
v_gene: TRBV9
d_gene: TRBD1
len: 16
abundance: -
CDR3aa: CASSINRGRSGNTIYF
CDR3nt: TGTGCCAGCAGCATTAACAGGGGCCGCTCTGGAAACACCATATATTTT

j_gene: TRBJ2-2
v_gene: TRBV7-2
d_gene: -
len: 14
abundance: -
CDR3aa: CASTSGGVTGELFF
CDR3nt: TGTGCCAGCACCTCGGGGGGCGTTACCGGGGAGCTGTTTTTT

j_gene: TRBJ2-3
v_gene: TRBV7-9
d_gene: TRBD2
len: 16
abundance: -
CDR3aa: CASSLPSGSSVDTQYF
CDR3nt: TGTGCCAGCAGCCTACCAAGCGGGAGCTCCGTAGATACGCAGTATTTT

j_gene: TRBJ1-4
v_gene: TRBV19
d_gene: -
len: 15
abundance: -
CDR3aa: CASSIFAGSNEKLFF
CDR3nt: TGTGCCAGTAGTATATTTGCAGGTTCTAATGAAAAACTGTTTTTT

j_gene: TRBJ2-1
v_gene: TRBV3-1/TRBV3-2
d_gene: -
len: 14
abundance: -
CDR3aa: CASSQEGSSNEQFF
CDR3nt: TGTGCCAGCAGCCAAGAGGGTAGCTCGAATGAGCAGTTCTTC

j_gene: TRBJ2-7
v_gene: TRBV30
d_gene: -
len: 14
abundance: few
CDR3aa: CAWKWGTFSYEQYF
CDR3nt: TGTGCCTGGAAGTGGGGGACTTTCTCCTACGAGCAGTACTTC

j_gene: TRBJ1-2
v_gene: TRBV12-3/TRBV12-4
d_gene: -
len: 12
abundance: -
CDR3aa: CASSPYSYGYTF
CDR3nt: TGTGCCAGCAGTCCCTACAGCTATGGCTACACCTTC

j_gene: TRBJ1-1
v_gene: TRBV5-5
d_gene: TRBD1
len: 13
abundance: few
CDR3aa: CASRPTGAPEAFF
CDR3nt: TGTGCCAGCAGACCTACAGGGGCGCCTGAAGCTTTCTTT

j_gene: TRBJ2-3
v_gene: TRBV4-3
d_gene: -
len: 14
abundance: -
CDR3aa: CASSQVLGEDTQYF
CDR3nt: TGCGCCAGCAGCCAAGTACTCGGGGAGGATACGCAGTATTTT

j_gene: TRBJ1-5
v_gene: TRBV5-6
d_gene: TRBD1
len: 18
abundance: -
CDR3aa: CASSTSTGGAGSNQPQHF
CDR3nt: TGTGCCAGCAGCACCTCCACAGGGGGCGCGGGAAGCAATCAGCCCCAGCATTTT

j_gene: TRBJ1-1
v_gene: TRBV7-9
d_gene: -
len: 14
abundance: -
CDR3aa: CASSNPERSTEAFF
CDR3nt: TGTGCCAGCAGCAATCCAGAGAGGAGCACTGAAGCTTTCTTT

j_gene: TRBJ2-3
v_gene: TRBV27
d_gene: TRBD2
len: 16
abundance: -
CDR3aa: CASSPAVRELTDTQYF
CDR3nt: TGTGCCAGCAGTCCCGCCGTGCGGGAGCTCACAGATACGCAGTATTTT

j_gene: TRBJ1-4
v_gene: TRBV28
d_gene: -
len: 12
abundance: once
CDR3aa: CASSLSHEKLFF
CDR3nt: TGTGCCAGCAGTTTATCTCATGAAAAACTGTTTTTT

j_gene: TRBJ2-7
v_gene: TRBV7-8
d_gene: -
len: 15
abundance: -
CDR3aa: CASSLEPARSYEQYF
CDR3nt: TGTGCCAGCAGCTTAGAACCCGCGCGCTCCTACGAGCAGTACTTC

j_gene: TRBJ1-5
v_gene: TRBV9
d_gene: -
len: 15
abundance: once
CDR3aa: CASSVSGTQNQPQHF
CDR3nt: TGTGCCAGCAGCGTATCCGGGACACAAAATCAGCCCCAGCATTTT

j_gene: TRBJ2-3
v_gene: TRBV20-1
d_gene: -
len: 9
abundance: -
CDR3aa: CSAGVAQYF
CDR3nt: TGCAGTGCCGGGGTAGCGCAGTATTTT

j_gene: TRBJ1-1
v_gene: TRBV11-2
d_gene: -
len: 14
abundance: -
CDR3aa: CATQAGSENTEAFF
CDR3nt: TGTGCCACGCAGGCGGGGTCCGAGAACACTGAAGCTTTCTTT

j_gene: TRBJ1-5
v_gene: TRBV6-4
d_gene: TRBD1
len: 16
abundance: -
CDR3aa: CATDPPGTGINQPQHF
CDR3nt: TGTGCCACCGACCCGCCCGGGACAGGGATTAATCAGCCCCAGCATTTT

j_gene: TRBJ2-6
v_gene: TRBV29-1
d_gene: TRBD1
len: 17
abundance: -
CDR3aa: CSVEVEDRASGANVLTF
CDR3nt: TGCAGCGTTGAAGTAGAGGACAGGGCTTCTGGGGCCAACGTCCTGACTTTC

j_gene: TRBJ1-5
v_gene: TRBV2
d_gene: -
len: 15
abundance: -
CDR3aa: CASSEAAGARFPQHF
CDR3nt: TGTGCCAGCAGTGAAGCGGCAGGGGCAAGATTTCCCCAGCATTTT

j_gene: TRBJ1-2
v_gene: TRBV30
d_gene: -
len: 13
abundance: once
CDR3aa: CAWSAPPGYGYTF
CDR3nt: TGTGCCTGGAGTGCCCCCCCGGGTTATGGCTACACCTTC

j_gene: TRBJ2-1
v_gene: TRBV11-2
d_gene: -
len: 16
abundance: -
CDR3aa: CASSAVRGISYNEQFF
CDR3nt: TGTGCCAGCAGCGCGGTTCGGGGAATTTCCTACAATGAGCAGTTCTTC

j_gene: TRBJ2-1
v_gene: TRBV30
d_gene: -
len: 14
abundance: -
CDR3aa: CAWNPGTAVQEQFF
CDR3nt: TGTGCCTGGAATCCCGGGACTGCCGTCCAGGAGCAGTTCTTC

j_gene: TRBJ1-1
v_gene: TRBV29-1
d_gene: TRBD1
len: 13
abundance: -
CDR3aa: CSGRTGGNTEAFF
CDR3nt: TGCAGCGGGCGGACAGGGGGTAACACTGAAGCTTTCTTT

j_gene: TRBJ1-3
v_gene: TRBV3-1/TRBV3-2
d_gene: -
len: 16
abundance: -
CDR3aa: CASSQGGGVWVNTIYF
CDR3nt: TGTGCCAGCAGCCAAGGAGGCGGTGTCTGGGTGAACACCATATATTTT

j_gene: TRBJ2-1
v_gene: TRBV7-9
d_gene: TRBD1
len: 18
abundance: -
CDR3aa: CASSFRTGRVGDDNEQFF
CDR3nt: TGTGCCAGCAGCTTCCGGACAGGAAGGGTCGGGGACGACAATGAGCAGTTCTTC

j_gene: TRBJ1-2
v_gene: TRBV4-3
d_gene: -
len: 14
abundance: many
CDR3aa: CASSQEGGVPRYTF
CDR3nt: TGCGCCAGCAGCCAAGAAGGTGGAGTACCGCGCTACACCTTC

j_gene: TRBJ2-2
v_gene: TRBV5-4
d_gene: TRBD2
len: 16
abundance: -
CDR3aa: CASSSGLGGNTGELFF
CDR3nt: TGTGCCAGCAGCTCCGGACTAGGAGGAAACACCGGGGAGCTGTTTTTT

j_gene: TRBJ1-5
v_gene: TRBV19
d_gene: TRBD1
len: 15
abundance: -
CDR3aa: CASTRQGVGNQPQHF
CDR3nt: TGTGCCAGTACCCGACAGGGAGTGGGCAATCAGCCCCAGCATTTT

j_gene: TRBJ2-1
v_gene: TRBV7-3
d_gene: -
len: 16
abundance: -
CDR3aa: CASSLTGVDVYNEQFF
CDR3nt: TGTGCCAGCAGCTTAACGGGAGTGGACGTCTACAATGAGCAGTTCTTC

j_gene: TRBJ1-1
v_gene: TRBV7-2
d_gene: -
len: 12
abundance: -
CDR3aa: CASSPQGSEAFF
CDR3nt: TGTGCCAGCAGCCCGCAGGGCTCCGAAGCTTTCTTT

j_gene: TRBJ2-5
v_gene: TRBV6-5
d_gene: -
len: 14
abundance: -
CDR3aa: CASSYSDSQETQYF
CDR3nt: TGTGCCAGCAGTTACTCGGACAGTCAAGAGACCCAGTACTTC